This record concerns one T cell receptor (beta chain) sequence. The authors' processing: Estimates of nucleated cell counts were drawn from the amplification of reference gene primers. The method was immunoSEQ multiplex PCR; TCRdb's version includes in-frame clones alone and lacks a portion of them. V and J calls plus clone size are reproduced from that table; the DNA served to infer D and trimming. The data contain 52,000 or so clones, 70% to 90% of them singletons. Trimming took 3 bases from V and 3 from J, leaving 16 bases between them. This CDR3 is built from 16 residues. CDR1 is MGHRA and CDR2 is YSYEKL in the germline V gene. The source of the sample is a study of blood T cell repertoires in COVID-19. Study summary: COVID-19 samples from acute and convalescent phases originated in the United States, Italy and Spain. Nucleic acid was either cDNA or gDNA, and it came from T cells, B-cell-depleted T cells, or PBMCs.

The sequence derives from a human donor in a cohort sampled during active COVID-19. The V and J genes are TRBV4-1 and TRBJ2-3; D might be TRBD2 (7 bases). The sample consisted of peripheral blood. As DNA, the CDR3 is TGCGCCAGCAGCCAGTACGGGGGGCCCGCTACAGATACGCAGTATTTT. This encodes CASSQYGGPATDTQYF.